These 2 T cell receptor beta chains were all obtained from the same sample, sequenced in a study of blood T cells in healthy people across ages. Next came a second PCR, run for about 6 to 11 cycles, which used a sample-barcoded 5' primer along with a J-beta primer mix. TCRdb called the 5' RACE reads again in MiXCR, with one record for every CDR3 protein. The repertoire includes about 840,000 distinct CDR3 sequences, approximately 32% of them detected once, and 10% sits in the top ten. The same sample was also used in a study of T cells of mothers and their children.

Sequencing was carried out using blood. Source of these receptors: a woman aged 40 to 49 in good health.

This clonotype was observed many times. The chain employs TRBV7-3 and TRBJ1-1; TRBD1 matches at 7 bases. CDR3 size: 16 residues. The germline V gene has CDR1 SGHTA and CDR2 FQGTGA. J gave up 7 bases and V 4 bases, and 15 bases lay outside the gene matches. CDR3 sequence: CASSSRRRGVDGEAFF. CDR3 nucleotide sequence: TGTGCCAGCAGCTCAAGACGCAGGGGGGTAGATGGTGAAGCTTTCTTT.

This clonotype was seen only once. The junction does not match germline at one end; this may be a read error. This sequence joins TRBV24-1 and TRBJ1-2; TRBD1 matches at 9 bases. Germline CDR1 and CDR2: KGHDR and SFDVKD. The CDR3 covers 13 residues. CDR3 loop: CATSDPGTGRYTF. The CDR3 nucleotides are TGTGCTACCAGTGACCCCGGGACAGGGAGGTACACCTTC.